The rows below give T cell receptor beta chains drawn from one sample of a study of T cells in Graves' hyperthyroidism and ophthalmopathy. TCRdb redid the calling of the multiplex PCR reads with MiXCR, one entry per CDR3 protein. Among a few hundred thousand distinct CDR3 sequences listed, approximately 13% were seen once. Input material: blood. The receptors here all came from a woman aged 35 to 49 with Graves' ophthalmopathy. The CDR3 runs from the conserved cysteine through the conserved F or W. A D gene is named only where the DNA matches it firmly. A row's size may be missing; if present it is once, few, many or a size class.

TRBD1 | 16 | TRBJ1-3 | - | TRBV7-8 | TGTGCCAGCAGCCTGGACAGGGAAGCATTTGGAAACACCATATATTTT | CASSLDREAFGNTIYF
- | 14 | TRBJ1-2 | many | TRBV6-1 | TGTGCCAGCAGTGAGGCCGACAGGAACTATGGCTACACCTTC | CASSEADRNYGYTF
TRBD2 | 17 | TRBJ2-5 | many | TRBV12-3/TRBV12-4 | TGTGCCAGCAGTTTAGCGCTGGCTAGCGGTAGTGTGGAGACCCAGTACTTC | CASSLALASGSVETQYF
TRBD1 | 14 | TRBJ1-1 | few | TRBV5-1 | TGCGCCAGCAGCTTCGGGACAGGGTACGTTGAAGCTTTCTTT | CASSFGTGYVEAFF
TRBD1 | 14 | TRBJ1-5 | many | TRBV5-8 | TGTGCCAGCAGCGGGGGACAGGGAATTTGGCCCCAGCATTTT | CASSGGQGIWPQHF
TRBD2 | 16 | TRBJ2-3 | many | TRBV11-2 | TGTGCCAGCAGCTTAGTGATAGCGGGGATCACAGATACGCAGTATTTT | CASSLVIAGITDTQYF
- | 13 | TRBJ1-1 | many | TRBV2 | TGTGCCAGCAGTGGCGGGATCGGGACTGAAGCTTTCTTT | CASSGGIGTEAFF
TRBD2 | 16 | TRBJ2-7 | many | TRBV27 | TGTGCCAGCAGTTTATATCCTAGCGGGACTACCTACGAGCAGTACTTC | CASSLYPSGTTYEQYF
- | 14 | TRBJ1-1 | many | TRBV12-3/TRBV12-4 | TGTGCCATCTCGCGGGCAGGGCGTGACACTGAAGCTTTCTTT | CAISRAGRDTEAFF
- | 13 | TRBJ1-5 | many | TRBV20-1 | TGCAGTGCGCTATCCAGGATCAATCAGCCCCAGCATTTT | CSALSRINQPQHF
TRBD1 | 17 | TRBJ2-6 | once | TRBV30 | TGTGCCTGGAGTGTGACAGGGATCTCCTCTGGGGCCAACGTCCTGACTTTC | CAWSVTGISSGANVLTF
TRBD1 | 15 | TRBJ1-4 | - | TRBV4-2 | TGTGCCAGCAGCCAAGGCCGACAGGGAAATGAAAAACTGTTTTTT | CASSQGRQGNEKLFF
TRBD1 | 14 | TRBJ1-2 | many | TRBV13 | TGTGCCAGCAGCGCGGGGACAGGAGGATATGGCTACACCTTC | CASSAGTGGYGYTF
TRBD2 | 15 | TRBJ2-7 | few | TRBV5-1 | TGCGCCAGCAGCCATGGATGGGGGGGTTTATACGAGCAGTACTTC | CASSHGWGGLYEQYF
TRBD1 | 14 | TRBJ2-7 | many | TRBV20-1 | TGCAGTGGGATCGGCCAGGGGGCACGGGCCGAGCAGTACTTC | CSGIGQGARAEQYF
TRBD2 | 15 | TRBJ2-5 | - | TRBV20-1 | TGCAGTGCTGCGGCTTGGGGGGGGAGACGGGAGACCCAGTACTTC | CSAAAWGGRRETQYF
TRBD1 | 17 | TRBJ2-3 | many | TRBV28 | TGTGCCAGCAGTCCTTCCCTCGGGACAGGTGGGGGAGATACGCAGTATTTT | CASSPSLGTGGGDTQYF
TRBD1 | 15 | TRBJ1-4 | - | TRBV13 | TGTGCCAGCAGCTTCAGGGGGCTTGGAATTGAAAAACTGTTTTTT | CASSFRGLGIEKLFF
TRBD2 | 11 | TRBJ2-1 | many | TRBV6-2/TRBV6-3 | TGTGCCAGCAGTTTTGGGGGACTAAAGTTCTTC | CASSFGGLKFF
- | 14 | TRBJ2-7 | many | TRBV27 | TGTGCCGGAACCGAGGGGGGAGGGCCCCTCGAGCAGTACTTC | CAGTEGGGPLEQYF
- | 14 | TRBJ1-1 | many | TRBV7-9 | TGTGCCAGCAGCTTCGGGGGGAAGGCCACTGAAGCTTTCTTT | CASSFGGKATEAFF
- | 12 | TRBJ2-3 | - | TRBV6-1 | TGTGCCAGCAGGGCAGGGTCTGGTACGCAGTATTTT | CASRAGSGTQYF
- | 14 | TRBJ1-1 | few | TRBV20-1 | TGCAGTGCTAGCGGGGGAGGGGGGGTTGCTGAAGCTTTCTTT | CSASGGGGVAEAFF
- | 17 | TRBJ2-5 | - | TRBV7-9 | TGTGCCAGCAGCTTAGACTCGGTTCGTTTTATGCAGAAGACCCAGTACTTC | CASSLDSVRFMQKTQYF
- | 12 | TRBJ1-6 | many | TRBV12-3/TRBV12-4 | TGTGCCAGCAGTTTAGAAGCGGCGCCCCTCCACTTT | CASSLEAAPLHF
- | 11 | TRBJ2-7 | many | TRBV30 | TGTGCCTGGGACCGTTCCTACGAGCAGTACTTC | CAWDRSYEQYF
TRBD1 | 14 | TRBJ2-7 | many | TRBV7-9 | TGTGCCAGCAGCTCGGGACAGGGGAACTACGAGCAGTACTTC | CASSSGQGNYEQYF
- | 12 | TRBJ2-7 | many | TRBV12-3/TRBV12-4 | TGTGCCAGCAGTTTGACTGCCTGGGAGCAGTACTTC | CASSLTAWEQYF
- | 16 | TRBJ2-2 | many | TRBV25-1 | TGTGCCAGCAGTGAAGGAGGGGCACTAAACACCGGGGAGCTGTTTTTT | CASSEGGALNTGELFF
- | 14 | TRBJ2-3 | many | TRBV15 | TGTGCCACCAGCCGAACGGGGATCACAGATACGCAGTATTTT | CATSRTGITDTQYF
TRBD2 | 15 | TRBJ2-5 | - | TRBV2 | TGTGCCAGCAGTTCCAACCCCCCACGGGAGGGGACCCAGTACTTC | CASSSNPPREGTQYF
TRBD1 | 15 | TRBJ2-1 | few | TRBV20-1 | TGCAGTGCCCCGACAGGGGCCGCGAGTAGGGATGAGCAGTTCTTC | CSAPTGAASRDEQFF
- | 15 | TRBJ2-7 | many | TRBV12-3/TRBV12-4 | TGTGCCAGCAGTCGACCGTGGCAGAGCTCCTACGAGCAGTACTTC | CASSRPWQSSYEQYF
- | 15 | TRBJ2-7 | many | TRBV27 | TGTGCCAGCAGCTCCCAGGCGGGGGCTAGGTACGAGCAGTACTTC | CASSSQAGARYEQYF
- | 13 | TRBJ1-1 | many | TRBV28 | TGTGCCAGCAGTTTGGAGACATCGGGCGAAGCTTTCTTT | CASSLETSGEAFF
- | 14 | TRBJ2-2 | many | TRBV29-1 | TGCAGCGGTTGGGTCGGCGCAAACACCGGGGAGCTGTTTTTT | CSGWVGANTGELFF